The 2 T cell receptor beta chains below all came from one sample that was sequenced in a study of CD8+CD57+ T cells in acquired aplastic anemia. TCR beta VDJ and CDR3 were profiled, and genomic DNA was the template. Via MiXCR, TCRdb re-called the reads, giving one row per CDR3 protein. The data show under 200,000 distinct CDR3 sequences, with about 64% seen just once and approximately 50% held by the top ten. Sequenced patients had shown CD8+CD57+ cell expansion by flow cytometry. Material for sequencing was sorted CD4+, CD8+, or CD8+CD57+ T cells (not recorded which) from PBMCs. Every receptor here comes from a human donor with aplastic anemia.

For the CDR3, the DNA is TGTGCCATCAGAGCTGGGGCATGGGATAATTCACCCCTCCACTTT. Amino acid sequence: CAIRAGAWDNSPLHF. The V gene is TRBV10-3, the J gene TRBJ1-6, with D perhaps matching TRBD1 (5 bases). Germline V gene sequence: CDR1 ENHRY, CDR2 SYGVKD. V was pared by 6 bases and J by 5 bases, with 14 bases between. The CDR3 runs 15 residues.

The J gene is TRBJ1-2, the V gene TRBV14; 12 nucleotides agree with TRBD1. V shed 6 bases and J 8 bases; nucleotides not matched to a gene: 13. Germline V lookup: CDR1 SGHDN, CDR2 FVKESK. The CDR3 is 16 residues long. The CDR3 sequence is CASSKSPGQGAGGYTF. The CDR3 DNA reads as TGTGCCAGCAGTAAATCTCCGGGACAGGGGGCCGGAGGCTACACCTTC.